This TCR beta chain was sequenced during a study of cytomegalovirus exposure and HLA in healthy donors. Use of 60 Vbeta and 13 Jbeta primers characterized the PCR. This table comes from immunoSEQ multiplex PCR, and its TCRdb copy is limited to in-frame clones, with some not included. This repertoire shows 120,000 to 150,000 clones, around two thirds found once; its top ten account for over 1.5%. Nominal health characterized the donors when sampled, though unrecorded immune exposures were likely. The CDR3 has 14 amino acids. Trimming left V 4 bases short and J 7 bases short, with 13 bases between. The germline V gene has CDR1 MNHEY and CDR2 SVGAGI. Study-wide results and caveats: Later analysis demonstrated an association between a missense DCLRE1C variant and TCR beta V- and J-gene trimming.

On this clone itself: Its specificity is unknown.

This chain connects TRBV6-5 to TRBJ1-4; TRBD1 is a possible D gene (6 bases). The source material was PBMCs. The origin of this receptor is a male donor in good health and CMV-seronegative. For the CDR3, the DNA is TGTGCCAGCAGTTCCAGACAGGCCTCTGAAAAACTGTTTTTT. This sequence encodes CASSSRQASEKLFF.